The rows below give T cell receptor beta chains drawn from one sample of a study of T cell repertoires in cytomegalovirus infection. TCRdb re-derived calls from the reads in MiXCR, one entry per CDR3 protein. The data show about 63,000 distinct CDR3 sequences, with 20% seen just once and around 70% held by the top ten. These receptors are not linked to any known antigen. The material sequenced was CD8+ T cells from cultured PBMCs, taken from culture after CMV antigen stimulation. Receptors originate from a human donor in good health (CMV status not recorded). Some clones in this sample may be carry-over from other donors' samples. CDR3s include the opening cysteine and the closing phenylalanine or tryptophan. The D gene is left open where the match is weak. Clone size is shown for a subset of rows, as once, few, many or a class of expanded clone.

clone size,D gene,J gene,V gene,CDR3 DNA,CDR3 protein
.,TRBD1,TRBJ1-1,TRBV19,TGTGCCAGTATTGCAATCAGACAGGGACGCACTGAAGCTTTCTTT,CASIAIRQGRTEAFF
few,.,TRBJ1-5,TRBV6-2/TRBV6-3,TGTGCCAGCAGTTACTTAGCCGGACAGATAAATCAGCCCCAGCATTTT,CASSYLAGQINQPQHF
few,TRBD1,TRBJ2-1,TRBV7-6,TGTGCCAGCAGCTTAGGGGGGGGGACAGGGGCCTACAATGAGCAGTTCTTC,CASSLGGGTGAYNEQFF
few,TRBD1,TRBJ2-5,TRBV7-9,TGTGCCAGCAGTCCTTTGGGACAGGGTCTGGAGGAGACCCAGTACTTC,CASSPLGQGLEETQYF
.,.,TRBJ2-1,TRBV4-1,TGCGCCAGCAGCCAAATAGCGGACTCCTACAATGAGCAGTTCTTC,CASSQIADSYNEQFF
many,.,TRBJ2-3,TRBV7-2,TGTGCCAGCAGCTTACTCCCAACAGGATACACAGATACGCAGTATTTT,CASSLLPTGYTDTQYF
.,TRBD2,TRBJ2-7,TRBV20-1,TGCAGTGCTTTAGCGGGTAACCGCTCCTACGAGCAGTACTTC,CSALAGNRSYEQYF
few,.,TRBJ1-1,TRBV12-3/TRBV12-4,TGTGCCAGCAGTTTTTCGGTCGGGGGATACGGAGCTTTCTTT,CASSFSVGGYGAFF
few,.,TRBJ1-1,TRBV7-9,TGTGCCAGCAGCTTAGAGCTGCGGGGTGAGGCCCCTGAAGCTTTCTTT,CASSLELRGEAPEAFF
few,TRBD1,TRBJ2-7,TRBV12-3/TRBV12-4,TGTGCCAGCACCAGCCCCCGGGACAGAGCCTACGAGCAGTACTTC,CASTSPRDRAYEQYF
many,.,TRBJ1-1,TRBV7-9,TGTGCCAGCAGCCCCCCCCGCGACATGAACACTGAAGCTTTCTTT,CASSPPRDMNTEAFF
.,TRBD1,TRBJ1-5,TRBV7-2,TGTGCCAGCAGCAAAGGGACAGAGTACAATCAGCCCCAGCATTTT,CASSKGTEYNQPQHF
many,TRBD2,TRBJ2-3,TRBV7-8,TGTGCCAGCAGCTTAGTTAACGAGGGGACTATGTTGTATTTT,CASSLVNEGTMLYF
few,TRBD2,TRBJ2-1,TRBV4-1,TGCGCCAGCAGCCAACCTACTAGCGGGGGGACCGATGAGCAGTTCTTC,CASSQPTSGGTDEQFF
few,TRBD2,TRBJ2-1,TRBV10-3,TGTGCCATCAGTGAGTACGGGGGGGCCGACAATGAGCAGTTCTTC,CAISEYGGADNEQFF
.,TRBD1,TRBJ1-5,TRBV6-2/TRBV6-3,TGTGCCAGCAGCCCACACAGGGGCAAGCCCCAGCATTTT,CASSPHRGKPQHF